These 14 T cell receptor beta chains originate from one sample sequenced in a study of cytotoxic CD8 clonotypes in ibrutinib-treated CLL. TCRdb keeps only in-frame clones here, not all; method: immunoSEQ multiplex PCR. Of around 14,000 clones in the sample, 70% were seen once. Sequences were derived from PBMCs, sampled before ibrutinib treatment. These receptors all come from a human donor with chronic lymphocytic leukemia.

V gene TRBV13 combines with J gene TRBJ2-4, with 8 nucleotides matching TRBD1. CDR1 PRHDT and CDR2 FYEKMQ come from the germline V gene (reference sequence). Trimming cost V 5 bases and J 8 bases; bases outside gene matches: 5. This CDR3 comprises 13 residues. The CDR3 DNA is TGTGCCAGCAGCCGGACAGGGTCGGACATTCAGTACTTC. Residues: CASSRTGSDIQYF.

There are a few counts of this clone. The chain is built from TRBV6-4 and TRBJ1-5; D unclear. CDR1 is MRHNA and CDR2 is SNTAGT in the germline V gene. The CDR3 has 13 amino acids. With 2 bases removed from V and 4 bases from J, the gap between germline ends came to 6 bases. This CDR3 reads CASSDGENQPQHF. CDR3 DNA sequence: TGTGCCAGCAGTGACGGGGAGAATCAGCCCCAGCATTTT.

This clone appeared a few times. The gene calls are TRBV30 and TRBJ1-2; D is unclear. Trimming removed 5 bases from V and 1 base from J, with 5 bases in between. Germline-derived CDR1 and CDR2 are GTSNPN and SVGIG (reference sequence). This CDR3 has 11 residues. In nucleotides, the CDR3 is TGTGCCTGGGACGGTAACTATGGCTACACCTTC. Translating gives CAWDGNYGYTF.

Only a few counts were recorded for this clone. V usage is TRBV7-7 and J usage is TRBJ2-5; D not resolved. Looked up from germline, CDR1 is SSHAT and CDR2 is FNYEAQ (reference sequence). This CDR3 spans 14 amino acids. Trimming took off 3 bases at V and 5 bases at J, with 13 bases between the two ends. CDR3 in DNA: TGTGCCAGCAGCTTTGGTCCGGGTGTCGAGACCCAGTACTTC. Amino acids: CASSFGPGVETQYF.

This chain uses TRBV7-6 with TRBJ2-6; D is possibly TRBD2 (5 bases). The CDR3 has 16 amino acids. V was cut by 0 bases and J by 4 bases, with 10 bases left in between. CDR1 is SGHVS and CDR2 is FNYEAQ in the germline V gene. DNA of the CDR3: TGTGCCAGCAGCTTAGCCCGGGATGGAGGGGCCAACGTCCTGACTTTC. Translating gives CASSLARDGGANVLTF.

This chain links TRBV5-5 with TRBJ2-7; 10 bases align to TRBD2. Trimming cost V 0 bases and J 5 bases; bases outside gene matches: 17. There are 19 residues in the CDR3. Germline CDR1 SGHKS, CDR2 YYEKEE (reference sequence). CDR3: CASSLGYNRPSGRLDEQYF. In DNA form, the CDR3 reads TGTGCCAGCAGCTTGGGCTACAACCGGCCTAGCGGGAGACTTGACGAGCAGTACTTC.

The chain combines TRBV7-8 with TRBJ2-5, with 8 bases matching TRBD2. Germline assignment: CDR1 SGHVS and CDR2 FQNEAQ. Trimming removed 0 bases from V and 4 bases from J; junction bases left unmatched: 1. There are 14 residues in the CDR3. CDR3 amino acids: CASSLAGLGETQYF. The CDR3 DNA reads TGTGCCAGCAGCTTAGCGGGACTAGGAGAGACCCAGTACTTC.

V is TRBV14 and J is TRBJ2-1; the D is unclear. Per germline, CDR1 SGHDN and CDR2 FVKESK. With 1 base removed from V and 10 bases from J, the gap between germline ends came to 5 bases. The CDR3 runs 11 residues. CDR3 region: CASSQVLEQFF. CDR3 in DNA: TGTGCCAGCAGCCAAGTCCTAGAGCAGTTCTTC.

This clone was seen once. The gene calls are TRBV10-3 and TRBJ2-1, with a possible D match to TRBD2 (5 bases). V was cut by 7 bases and J by 0 bases, with 7 bases left in between. This CDR3 contains 13 residues. Germline loops: CDR1 ENHRY, CDR2 SYGVKD. The CDR3 here is CAIKRGSYNEQFF. DNA for the CDR3: TGTGCCATCAAACGGGGCTCCTACAATGAGCAGTTCTTC.

The chain links TRBV18 to TRBJ1-1; 8 bases map to TRBD1. The CDR3 loop spans 14 amino acids. CDR1 is KGHSH, CDR2 LQKENI, per germline. The V gene end was trimmed by 3 bases and the J gene end by 3 bases; junction bases not matched to a gene: 3. CDR3 nucleotides: TGTGCCAGCTCACCTTCGACAGGGGACACTGAAGCTTTCTTT. Its protein is CASSPSTGDTEAFF.

J is TRBJ1-4 and V is TRBV18, with D hard to call. Between the trimmed V and J ends, which lost 2 bases and 1 base, there was a span of 8 bases. Germline V gives CDR1 KGHSH, CDR2 LQKENI. This CDR3 has 15 residues. CDR3 DNA sequence: TGTGCCAGCTCACCAGTCCTAGGAACTAATGAAAAACTGTTTTTT. Its translation: CASSPVLGTNEKLFF.

This clone has a handful of counts. V gene TRBV20-1 combines with J gene TRBJ1-1, with D maybe TRBD1 (5 bases). Trimming pared 5 bases from V and 5 bases from J, leaving 9 bases between. Germline V gives CDR1 DFQATT, CDR2 SNEGSKA (reference sequence). This CDR3 spans 11 amino acids. CDR3 residues: CSAVGGTEAFF. In DNA form, the CDR3 reads TGCAGTGCTGTTGGGGGGACTGAAGCTTTCTTT.

This clone was seen only once. The V and J genes are TRBV21-1 and TRBJ2-7. TRBV21-1 counts as a pseudogene. CDR3 size: 15 residues. The CDR3 region has the DNA TGTGCCAGCAGCCCCCGATCCATGGGGGGCCACGAGCAGTACTTC. Its protein product is CASSPRSMGGHEQYF.

This chain links TRBV11-3 with TRBJ2-4; TRBD2 agrees at 7 bases. Germline values: CDR1 SGHNT, CDR2 YENEEA. V was clipped by 1 base and J by 5 bases; unmatched bases: 8. This CDR3 comprises 16 residues. As DNA, the CDR3 is TGTGCCAGCAGCTTAGGGGCGGGCCGGGGGGAAAACATTCAGTACTTC. It yields the protein CASSLGAGRGENIQYF.